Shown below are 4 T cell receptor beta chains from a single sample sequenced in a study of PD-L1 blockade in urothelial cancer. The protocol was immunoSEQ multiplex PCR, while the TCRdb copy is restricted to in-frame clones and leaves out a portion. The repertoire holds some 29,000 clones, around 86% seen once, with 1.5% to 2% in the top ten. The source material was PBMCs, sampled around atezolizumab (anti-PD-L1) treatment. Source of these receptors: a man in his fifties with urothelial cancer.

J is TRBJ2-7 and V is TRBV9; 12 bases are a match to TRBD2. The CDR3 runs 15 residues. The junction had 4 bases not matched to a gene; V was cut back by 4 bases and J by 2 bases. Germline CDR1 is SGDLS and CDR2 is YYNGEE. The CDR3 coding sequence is TGTGCCAGCAGCCAGACTAGCGGGGGAACCTACGAGCAGTACTTC. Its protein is CASSQTSGGTYEQYF.

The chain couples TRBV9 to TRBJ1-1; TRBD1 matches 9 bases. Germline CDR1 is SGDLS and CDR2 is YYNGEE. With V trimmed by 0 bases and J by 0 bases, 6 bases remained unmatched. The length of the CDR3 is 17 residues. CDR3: CASSVVPGTGMNTEAFF. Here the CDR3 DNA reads TGTGCCAGCAGCGTAGTCCCCGGGACAGGGATGAACACTGAAGCTTTCTTT.

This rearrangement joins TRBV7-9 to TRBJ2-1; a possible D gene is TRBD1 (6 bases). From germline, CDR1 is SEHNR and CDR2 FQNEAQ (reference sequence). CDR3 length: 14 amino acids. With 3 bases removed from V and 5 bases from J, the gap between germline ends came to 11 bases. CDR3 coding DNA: TGTGCCAGCAGCTTTGAGCGGACAGACAATGAGCAGTTCTTC. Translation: CASSFERTDNEQFF.

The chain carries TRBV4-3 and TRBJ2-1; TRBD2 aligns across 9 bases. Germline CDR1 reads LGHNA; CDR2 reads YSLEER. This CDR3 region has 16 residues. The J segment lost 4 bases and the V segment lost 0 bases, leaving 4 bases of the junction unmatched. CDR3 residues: CASSQDGGGGYNEQFF. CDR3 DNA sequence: TGCGCCAGCAGCCAAGACGGCGGGGGGGGTTACAATGAGCAGTTCTTC.